The 8 T cell receptor beta chains reported below all come from one sample, sequenced in a study of blood T cell repertoires in COVID-19. Only in-frame clones appear in the TCRdb table, and some are missing; sequencing was by immunoSEQ multiplex PCR. Among approximately 200,000 clones listed, about 81% were seen once. The specimen sequenced was peripheral blood. The source of these receptors is a woman older than 75 with COVID-19, enrolled during active disease.

The rearrangement links TRBV7-9 to TRBJ1-1, with D uncertain. Germline CDR1 SEHNR, CDR2 FQNEAQ (reference sequence). CDR3 size: 19 residues. V was pared by 2 bases and J by 0 bases, with 22 bases between. The CDR3 sequence: CASSLIPFGLSRMNTEAFF. The CDR3 coding sequence is TGTGCCAGCAGCTTAATACCCTTCGGACTATCCCGCATGAACACTGAAGCTTTCTTT.

The chain is built from TRBV7-2 and TRBJ1-2; possible D gene TRBD1, 6 bases. Germline CDR1 reads SGHTA; CDR2 reads FQGNSA. V shed 1 base and J shed 7 bases, with 16 bases lying between them. The CDR3 has 15 residues. The chain's CDR3 is CASSLGGQKFAGYTF. In nucleotides, the CDR3 is TGTGCCAGCAGCTTAGGGGGGCAGAAGTTTGCTGGCTACACCTTC.

This clone was seen repeatedly, ten times or more. V gene TRBV6-1 combines with J gene TRBJ2-7, with 7 bases matching TRBD1. The V segment lost 1 base and the J segment 1 base; nucleotides outside the gene matches: 4. This CDR3 contains 15 residues. CDR1 MNHNS and CDR2 SASEGT come from the germline V gene. The CDR3 nucleotides are TGTGCCAGCAGTGAAGTTCAGGGGGAATCCTACGAGCAGTACTTC. It codes for CASSEVQGESYEQYF.

This clone was detected a few times. The chain employs TRBV2 and TRBJ2-6, with 7 bases identical to TRBD2. The CDR3 covers 15 residues. V gave up 2 bases and J gave up 3 bases; unmatched junction bases: 1. Germline V gene sequence: CDR1 SNHLY, CDR2 FYNNEI. CDR3 nucleotide sequence: TGTGCCAGCAGTGAACGGGGGGTTGGGGCCAACGTCCTGACTTTC. Encoded protein: CASSERGVGANVLTF.

The genes are TRBV19 and TRBJ2-2; 7 nucleotides align to TRBD2. V was clipped by 2 bases and J by 2 bases; unmatched bases: 5. The CDR3 runs to 16 residues. CDR1 is LNHDA and CDR2 is SQIVND in the germline V gene (reference sequence). In DNA form, the CDR3 reads TGTGCCAGTAGTATACGTCGGGGGGTTAACACCGGGGAGCTGTTTTTT. Encoded protein: CASSIRRGVNTGELFF.

The rearrangement joins TRBV28 to TRBJ1-1; 7 nucleotides align to TRBD1. Germline V gene lookup returns CDR1 MDHEN and CDR2 SYDVKM. The CDR3 covers 15 residues. Germline trimming cut 6 bases from V and 4 bases from J; bases unmatched to any gene: 11. The chain's CDR3 is CASSQMTGLGTEAFF. The DNA for the CDR3 is TGTGCCAGCAGCCAGATGACAGGGTTAGGCACTGAAGCTTTCTTT.

The V and J genes are TRBV24-1 and TRBJ2-2; the D gene is possibly TRBD1 (6 bases). V lost 5 bases and J 4 bases, leaving 13 bases between the germline ends. There are 15 residues in the CDR3. Germline CDR1 and CDR2: KGHDR and SFDVKD. The CDR3 DNA reads TGTGCCACCAGTGCCCTCGACAGGCTCACCGGGGAGCTGTTTTTT. Its protein product is CATSALDRLTGELFF.

The chain couples TRBV30 to TRBJ2-6; weak D call: TRBD1 (6 bases). Trimming removed 1 base from V and 4 bases from J, with 8 bases in between. This CDR3 is built from 14 residues. The germline CDR1 and CDR2 sequences are GTSNPN and SVGIG (reference sequence). CDR3 coding DNA: TGTGCCTGGAGTGGGGGGCCCGGGGCCAACGTCCTGACTTTC. Protein product: CAWSGGPGANVLTF.